This passage covers 17 T cell receptor beta chains from one sample sequenced in a study of blood T cell repertoires in COVID-19. Sequencing was performed with immunoSEQ multiplex PCR; in TCRdb, only in-frame clones are kept and a portion is missing. The repertoire holds 200,000 to 250,000 clones, with more than 75% as singletons. Material: peripheral blood. The receptor source for this set is a man in his forties with acute or convalescent COVID-19.

V gene TRBV28 combines with J gene TRBJ2-7; 7 bases align to TRBD2. The ends lost 9 bases at V and 4 bases at J; junction bases unmatched: 3. The CDR3 spans 11 residues. Germline V gene data show CDR1 as MDHEN and CDR2 as SYDVKM. The CDR3 sequence is CASRRGYEQYF. The CDR3 nucleotides read TGTGCCAGTCGGCGGGGGTACGAGCAGTACTTC.

This chain links TRBV4-3 with TRBJ2-1; 9 bases fit TRBD1. The CDR3 covers 13 residues. With V trimmed by 5 bases and J by 9 bases, 5 bases remained unmatched. The germline V gene has CDR1 LGHNA and CDR2 YSLEER. CDR3 in amino acids: CASSFRQGGEQFF. In DNA form, the CDR3 reads TGCGCCAGCAGCTTCCGACAGGGGGGTGAGCAGTTCTTC.

This clone has only a few counts. The rearrangement links TRBV28 to TRBJ2-1; 13 bases align to TRBD2. The CDR3 has 17 amino acids. After removal of 0 bases from V and 10 bases from J, the junction contained 9 bases not matched to a gene. Germline values: CDR1 MDHEN, CDR2 SYDVKM. Written as DNA, the CDR3 is TGTGCCAGCAGTTTATGGGAACTAGCGGGGGGGCCGGGCGAGCAGTTCTTC. Translating it yields CASSLWELAGGPGEQFF.

The table lists this clone with a few counts. V gene TRBV19 combines with J gene TRBJ1-6, with no clear D. With 7 bases removed from V and 0 bases from J, the gap between germline ends came to 10 bases. The CDR3 totals 15 residues. Germline V gene data show CDR1 as LNHDA and CDR2 as SQIVND (reference sequence). In DNA, the CDR3 is TGTGCCAGTACTCGCGTGAACTCCTATAATTCACCCCTCCACTTT. As protein: CASTRVNSYNSPLHF.

J is TRBJ2-1 and V is TRBV7-3, with 7 bases matching TRBD1. Looked up from germline, CDR1 is SGHTA and CDR2 is FQGTGA. V gave up 5 bases and J gave up 0 bases; unmatched junction bases: 7. The CDR3 has 16 residues. The CDR3 sequence: CASSPLWDSSYNEQFF. In nucleotides, the CDR3 is TGTGCCAGCAGCCCACTCTGGGACAGCTCCTACAATGAGCAGTTCTTC.

The genes are TRBV3-1 (or the pseudogene TRBV3-2) and TRBJ2-5; possible D gene TRBD2, 6 bases. Germline CDR1 reads LGHDT; CDR2 reads YNNKEL (reference sequence). The CDR3 runs 15 residues. V lost 3 bases and J lost 7, with 18 bases in between. The CDR3 DNA follows: TGTGCCAGCAGCCAGTACGGGAGAAGACATGCGACCCAGTACTTC. Residues: CASSQYGRRHATQYF.

The J gene is TRBJ2-7, the V gene TRBV4-1; 7 bases match TRBD1. There are 15 residues in the CDR3. V was pared by 1 base and J by 3 bases, with 6 bases of the junction left unmatched. CDR1 MGHRA and CDR2 YSYEKL come from the germline V gene. The CDR3 loop is CASSQVPGTVYEQYF. DNA of the CDR3: TGCGCCAGCAGCCAAGTCCCCGGGACAGTCTACGAGCAGTACTTC.

V is TRBV25-1 and J is TRBJ1-6; possibly TRBD1 for D (6 bases). There are 13 residues in the CDR3. In germline, CDR1 is MGHDK, CDR2 SYGVNS. V gave up 8 bases and J gave up 9 bases, with 14 bases separating them. CDR3 coding DNA: TGTGCCAGCTACAGGGTTTTGCCTTCACCCCTCCACTTT. Protein product: CASYRVLPSPLHF.

The chain uses TRBV18 and TRBJ2-7; possibly TRBD1 for D (6 bases). The CDR3 extends over 14 amino acids. Germline loops: CDR1 KGHSH, CDR2 LQKENI. Trimming took off 1 base at V and 7 bases at J, with 14 bases between the two ends. CDR3 in amino acids: CASSPLETGTEQYF. The CDR3 nucleotides are TGTGCCAGCTCACCACTAGAGACAGGCACTGAGCAGTACTTC.

This clone has only a few counts. The chain employs TRBV7-8 and TRBJ2-7, with D maybe TRBD1 (6 bases). Trimming took 0 bases from V and 2 from J, leaving 11 bases between them. The CDR3 sequence is 15 residues long. Germline-derived CDR1 and CDR2 are SGHVS and FQNEAQ. The CDR3 nucleotides are TGTGCCAGCAGCTTAGCCGGACAGACTACCTACGAGCAGTACTTC. It codes for CASSLAGQTTYEQYF.

The V call is TRBV19, the J call TRBJ2-7, with 8 bases aligning to TRBD1. J was trimmed by 3 bases and V by 5 bases; bases with no gene match: 3. In germline, CDR1 is LNHDA, CDR2 SQIVND (reference sequence). This CDR3 is 13 amino acids long. The DNA of the CDR3 is TGTGCCAGTAGTCTAGGGACAGGCTACGAGCAGTACTTC. Translating it yields CASSLGTGYEQYF.

J is TRBJ2-7 and V is TRBV11-2; D ambiguous. This CDR3 comprises 14 residues. Germline CDR1 SGHAT, CDR2 FQNNGV. Trimming shortened V by 1 base and J by 3 bases, and 10 bases separated the two germline ends. Here the CDR3 reads CASSLGLIRYEQYF. Here the CDR3 DNA reads TGTGCCAGCAGCTTAGGTCTTATCCGCTACGAGCAGTACTTC. The whole variable domain, remainder taken from reference TRBV11-2 and TRBJ2-7, is EAGVAQSPRYKIIEKRQSVAFWCNPISGHATLYWYQQILGQGPKLLIQFQNNGVVDDSQLPKDRFSAERLKGVDSTLKIQPAKLEDSAVYLCASSLGLIRYEQYFGPGTRLTVT.

This clone is a singleton in its sample. The chain has TRBV7-9 and TRBJ1-1, with D perhaps TRBD1 (5 bases). V was cut by 5 bases and J by 11 bases, with 18 bases left in between. CDR3 length equals 13 residues. Germline loops: CDR1 SEHNR, CDR2 FQNEAQ (reference sequence). CDR3 amino acids: CASSQRQSRGAFF. The CDR3 DNA sequence: TGTGCCAGCAGCCAACGACAATCCCGGGGGGCTTTCTTT.

The V and J genes are TRBV6-5 and TRBJ1-1, with 10 bases that match TRBD1. The CDR3 has 15 amino acids. With 7 bases clipped from V and 11 bases from J, the junction kept 16 bases outside the gene matches. Germline CDR1 reads MNHEY; CDR2 reads SVGAGI. CDR3 DNA sequence: TGTGCCAGCACCTTGACAGGGGGCGCATACGTAGACGCTTTCTTT. It yields the protein CASTLTGGAYVDAFF.

This chain joins TRBV7-2 and TRBJ1-5; 9 positions agree with TRBD1. CDR1 is SGHTA and CDR2 is FQGNSA in the germline V gene. Trimming at V came to 6 bases and at J to 4 bases, leaving 4 bases not matched to a gene. CDR3 length: 14 residues. The CDR3 DNA reads as TGTGCCAGCAGGCCCGGGACAGGGAATCAGCCCCAGCATTTT. It encodes CASRPGTGNQPQHF.

The rearrangement links TRBV6-5 to TRBJ2-1; no firm D call. CDR1 MNHEY and CDR2 SVGAGI come from the germline V gene. Trimming removed 0 bases from V and 0 bases from J, with 9 bases in between. The CDR3 is 16 amino acids. CDR3 DNA sequence: TGTGCCAGCAGTTACTCGAGTCCGAGCTCCTACAATGAGCAGTTCTTC. It is translated as CASSYSSPSSYNEQFF.

This clone was seen only once. This chain connects TRBV6-5 to TRBJ1-5; TRBD1 might be the D (5 bases). V lost 6 bases, J lost 6 bases, and 9 bases lay in between. The CDR3 loop spans 12 amino acids. Looked up from germline, CDR1 is MNHEY and CDR2 is SVGAGI. As DNA, the CDR3 is TGTGCCAGCAGCCCGGGGGGTCAGCCCCAGCATTTT. As protein: CASSPGGQPQHF.